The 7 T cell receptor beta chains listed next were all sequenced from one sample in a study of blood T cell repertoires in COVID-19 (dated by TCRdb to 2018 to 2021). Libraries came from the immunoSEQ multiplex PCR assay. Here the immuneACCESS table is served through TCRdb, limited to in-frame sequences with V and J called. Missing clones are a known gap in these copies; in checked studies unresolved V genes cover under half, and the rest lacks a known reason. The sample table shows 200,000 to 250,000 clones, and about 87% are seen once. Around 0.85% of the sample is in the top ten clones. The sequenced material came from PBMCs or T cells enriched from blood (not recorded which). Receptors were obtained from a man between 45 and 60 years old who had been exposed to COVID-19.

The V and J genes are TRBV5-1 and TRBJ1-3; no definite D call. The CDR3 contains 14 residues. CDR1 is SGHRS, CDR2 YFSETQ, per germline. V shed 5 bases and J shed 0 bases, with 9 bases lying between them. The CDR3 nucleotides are TGCGCCAGCAGAGCGTTGAGCTCTGGAAACACCATATATTTT. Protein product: CASRALSSGNTIYF. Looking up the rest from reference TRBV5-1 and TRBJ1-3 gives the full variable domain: KAGVTQTPRYLIKTRGQQVTLSCSPISGHRSVSWYQQTPGQGLQFLFEYFSETQRNKGNFPGRFSGRQFSNSRSEMNVSTLELGDSALYLCASRALSSGNTIYFGEGSWLTVV.

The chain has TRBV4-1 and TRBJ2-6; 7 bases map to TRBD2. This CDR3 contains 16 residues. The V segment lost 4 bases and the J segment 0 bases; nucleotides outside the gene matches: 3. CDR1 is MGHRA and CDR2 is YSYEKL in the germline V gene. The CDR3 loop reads CASSLKRDSGANVLTF. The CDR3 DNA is TGCGCCAGCAGCCTGAAGCGGGACTCTGGGGCCAACGTCCTGACTTTC.

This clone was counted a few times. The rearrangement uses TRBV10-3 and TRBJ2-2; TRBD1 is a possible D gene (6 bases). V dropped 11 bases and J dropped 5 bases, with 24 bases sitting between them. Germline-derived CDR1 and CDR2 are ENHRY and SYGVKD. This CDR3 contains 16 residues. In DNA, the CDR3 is TGTGCCGCCTGGCGCCGGACTCAAAGGGGGACCGGGGAGCTGTTTTTT. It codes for CAAWRRTQRGTGELFF.

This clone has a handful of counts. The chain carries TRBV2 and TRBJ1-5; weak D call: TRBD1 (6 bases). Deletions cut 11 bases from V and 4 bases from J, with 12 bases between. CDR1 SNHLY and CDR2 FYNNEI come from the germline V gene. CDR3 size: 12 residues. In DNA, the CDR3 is TGTGCCGGAGGACAGTGGAATCAGCCCCAGCATTTT. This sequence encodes CAGGQWNQPQHF.

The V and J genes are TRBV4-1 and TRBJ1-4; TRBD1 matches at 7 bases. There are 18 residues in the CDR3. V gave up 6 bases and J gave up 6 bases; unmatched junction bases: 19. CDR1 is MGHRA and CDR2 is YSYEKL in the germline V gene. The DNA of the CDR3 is TGCGCCAGCAGTCCTAAACAGGGGATTAAGGTCGGCGATGAAAAACTGTTTTTT. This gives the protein CASSPKQGIKVGDEKLFF.

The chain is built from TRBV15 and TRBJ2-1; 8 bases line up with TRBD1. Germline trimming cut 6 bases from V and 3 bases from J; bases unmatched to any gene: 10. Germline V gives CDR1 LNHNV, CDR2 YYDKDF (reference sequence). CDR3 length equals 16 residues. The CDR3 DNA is TGTGCCACCAGTCCAGGACAGGGTCTTCTCTACAATGAGCAGTTCTTC. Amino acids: CATSPGQGLLYNEQFF.

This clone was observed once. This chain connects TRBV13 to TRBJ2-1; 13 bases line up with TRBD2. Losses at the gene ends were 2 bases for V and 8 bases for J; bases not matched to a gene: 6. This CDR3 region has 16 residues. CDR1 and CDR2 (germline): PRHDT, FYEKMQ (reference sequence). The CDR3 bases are TGTGCCAGCAGCTTACCGAGTACTAGCGGGGGGGATGAGCAGTTCTTC. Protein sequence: CASSLPSTSGGDEQFF.